The entry below describes one T cell receptor (beta chain). The antigen remains unidentified. The data originate from a study of T cell responses to AZD1222 COVID-19 vaccine. Study as a whole: Second-dose intervals near 4 or 12 weeks were combined.

Study outcomes and limitations: There were mostly white British donors and more females than males, and clonal diversity was possibly underestimated. The peak T cell response came first, and repertoires were sampled only after it.

Repertoires were generated with immunoSEQ multiplex PCR, while TCRdb's copy carries only in-frame clones and drops some. The sample has 150,000 or so clones; roughly nine tenths are singletons. Germline V gives CDR1 LNHDA, CDR2 SQIVND (reference sequence). The CDR3 contains 15 residues. V lost 7 bases and J 5 bases, leaving 20 bases between the germline ends. The clonotype originates from an adult in good health. The sample consisted of peripheral blood, taken on day 0 of AZD1222 vaccination. The chain uses TRBV19 and TRBJ1-2; D gene unclear. DNA for the CDR3: TGTGCCAGTACCCTAGTTTTCCAACATGGGTATGGCTACACCTTC. Translated, it gives CASTLVFQHGYGYTF.